This T cell receptor (beta chain) came from a study of kidney transplant recipient with SARS-CoV-2 infection. This clonotype was detected many times. TCRdb fed the reads into MiXCR, producing one record per CDR3 protein. The sample contains fewer than 250,000 distinct CDR3 sequences, about 28% of which appear only once. The CDR3 totals 12 residues. V gave up 2 bases and J gave up 5 bases, with 9 bases separating them. From germline, CDR1 is DFQATT and CDR2 SNEGSKA (reference sequence). The sequenced sample was a blood sample, obtained at baseline and on day 111 from a kidney transplant recipient. The V gene is TRBV20-1, the J gene TRBJ1-2; a weak D match, TRBD1 (5 bases). The sequence came from a male patient between 25 and 39 years old who had COVID-19 and was a kidney transplant recipient. Some T cells could come from the graft donor. The CDR3 reads CSARQGEYGYTF. CDR3 sequence (DNA): TGCAGTGCTAGACAGGGAGAGTATGGCTACACCTTC.